This T cell receptor beta chain was recovered during a study of blood T cells in healthy people across ages. Study-level results: Relative to aged donors, long-lived donors carried more naive CD4+ cells and displayed higher diversity. What prevented conclusive comparison of naive and antigen-experienced cells was that PBMCs were unsorted. The recorded TCR beta diversity per million T cells decreased in a roughly linear manner with age.

Isolated PBMCs totaled at least 6.5 million in each sample. This clonotype occurred many times. Its antigen is unidentified. The second PCR ran roughly 7 to 12 cycles with a sample-barcoded 5' primer and J-beta primers. One entry per CDR3 protein results from TCRdb running MiXCR on the 5' RACE reads. The data show 1.5 million to 2 million distinct CDR3 sequences, about 35% seen once. CDR3 length: 13 residues. Germline assignment: CDR1 SGDLS and CDR2 YYNGEE. Unmatched junction bases numbered 10, after V lost 4 bases and J lost 13 bases. Input material: blood. The chain carries TRBV9 and TRBJ2-1, with 8 nucleotides matching TRBD2. This clonotype was obtained from a woman between 25 and 40 years old in good health. The CDR3 reads CASSPGGAPVQFF. Here the CDR3 DNA reads TGTGCCAGCAGCCCCGGGGGGGCCCCTGTCCAGTTCTTC.